These 20 T cell receptor beta chains came from one sample sequenced in a study of blood T cell repertoires in COVID-19. The method was immunoSEQ multiplex PCR; TCRdb's version includes in-frame clones alone and lacks a portion of them. Of some 150,000 clones detected, approximately 83% appear once; the ten largest clones hold over 10%. The sequencing sample was made of peripheral blood. These receptors were taken from a woman in her sixties or seventies with COVID-19, enrolled during active disease.

Notes on this clone: The identical CDR3 is also encoded by other nucleotide sequences in the sample. CDR3 region: CASSLGLAGGQETQYF. CDR3 DNA sequence: TGTGCCAGCAGCTTGGGGTTAGCGGGAGGGCAAGAGACCCAGTACTTC. The genes are TRBV5-4 and TRBJ2-5; 11 bases are shared with TRBD2. The CDR3 consists of 16 residues. CDR1 and CDR2 from the germline V gene are SGHNT and YYREEE (reference sequence). V was pared by 0 bases and J by 2 bases, with 3 bases of the junction left unmatched.

The CDR3 coding sequence is TGTGCCAGCAGTGTCCCCGGGTCATTCTACAATGAGCAGTTCTTC. Translated, it gives CASSVPGSFYNEQFF. The chain combines TRBV2 with TRBJ2-1, with no clear D. The length of the CDR3 is 15 residues. Trimming took off 4 bases at V and 3 bases at J, with 13 bases between the two ends. CDR1 is SNHLY, CDR2 FYNNEI, per germline.

The chain uses TRBV19 and TRBJ1-1; D might be TRBD1 (6 bases). The germline CDR1 and CDR2 sequences are LNHDA and SQIVND (reference sequence). This CDR3 has 14 amino acids. The V end lost 3 bases, the J end lost 1 base, and 9 bases lay between the germline ends. CDR3 DNA: TGTGCCAGTAGTATGCCCAGGGGGAACACTGAAGCTTTCTTT. Its protein product is CASSMPRGNTEAFF.

This clone was detected a few times. The chain is built from TRBV7-2 and TRBJ2-1; D ambiguous. Germline CDR1 and CDR2: SGHTA and FQGNSA. This CDR3 is built from 15 residues. V was clipped by 5 bases and J by 2 bases, with 13 bases between them. Written as DNA, the CDR3 is TGTGCCAGCAGCCCCTCCAAGGCGGCCTACAATGAGCAGTTCTTC. Protein product: CASSPSKAAYNEQFF.

The J gene is TRBJ1-3, the V gene TRBV3-1 (or the pseudogene TRBV3-2), with TRBD1 identical over 8 bases. Trimming cost V 4 bases and J 8 bases; bases outside gene matches: 4. Germline assignment: CDR1 LGHDT and CDR2 YNNKEL (reference sequence). The CDR3 consists of 13 residues. CDR3 sequence: CASSLGQGYTIYF. The CDR3 DNA reads TGTGCCAGCAGCCTTGGACAGGGTTACACCATATATTTT.

The chain has TRBV24-1 and TRBJ2-3; D gene unclear. Germline loops: CDR1 KGHDR, CDR2 SFDVKD. Between the trimmed V and J ends, which lost 0 bases and 6 bases, there was a span of 6 bases. This CDR3 spans 13 amino acids. The DNA of the CDR3 is TGTGCCACCAGTGATTTGCCACAGGATACGCAGTATTTT. Translated, it gives CATSDLPQDTQYF.

This clone was seen a single time. The rearrangement joins TRBV11-2 to TRBJ1-3, with 11 bases matching TRBD1. This CDR3 has 17 residues. Germline trimming cut 3 bases from V and 0 bases from J; bases unmatched to any gene: 4. CDR1 and CDR2 (germline): SGHAT, FQNNGV. CDR3 coding DNA: TGTGCCAGCAGCTTTCTGGACAGGGGGCTCTCTGGAAACACCATATATTTT. Its translation is CASSFLDRGLSGNTIYF.

The genes are TRBV6-5 and TRBJ1-4; D call uncertain. The CDR3 is 13 amino acids. The ends were cut back, 6 bases at V and 8 bases at J, with 13 bases in the middle. Looked up from germline, CDR1 is MNHEY and CDR2 is SVGAGI. CDR3 loop: CASRGGLGEKLFF. DNA for the CDR3: TGTGCCAGCAGAGGAGGGTTAGGCGAAAAACTGTTTTTT.

The rearrangement joins TRBV5-6 to TRBJ1-2; D gene unclear. V lost 5 bases to trimming and J lost 4 bases, with 12 bases between them. This CDR3 comprises 13 residues. Germline loops: CDR1 SGHDT, CDR2 YYEEEE. This chain's CDR3 is CASRLGTSYGYTF. In nucleotides, the CDR3 is TGTGCCAGCAGGCTTGGTACCAGCTATGGCTACACCTTC.

The chain is built from TRBV5-1 and TRBJ1-1, with 8 bases that match TRBD1. Germline loops: CDR1 SGHRS, CDR2 YFSETQ. The trim removed 2 bases at V and 10 bases at J, leaving 4 bases unmatched. The CDR3 contains 12 residues. The CDR3 DNA follows: TGCGCCAGCAGCTTCCAGGGGGCGCGAGCTTTCTTT. This translates into CASSFQGARAFF.

V usage is TRBV7-3 and J usage is TRBJ2-3, with D perhaps matching TRBD2 (5 bases). V dropped 5 bases and J dropped 4 bases, with 7 bases sitting between them. CDR1 is SGHTA and CDR2 is FQGTGA in the germline V gene. This CDR3 region has 12 residues. CDR3 DNA: TGTGCCAGCAGCAAGGACTCAGATACGCAGTATTTT. It translates to CASSKDSDTQYF.

The chain has TRBV12-3 or TRBV12-4 and TRBJ2-1; possibly TRBD2 for D (5 bases). This CDR3 region has 13 residues. The V gene lost 7 bases and the J gene lost 8 bases, with 15 bases spanning the gap. The CDR3: CASTLRGSDEQFF. The CDR3 nucleotides are TGTGCCAGCACCTTAAGAGGGTCCGATGAGCAGTTCTTC.

The chain recombines TRBV18 with TRBJ1-1; the D is unclear. V was pared by 6 bases and J by 2 bases, with 10 bases between. The CDR3 totals 13 residues. Germline values: CDR1 KGHSH, CDR2 LQKENI. CDR3 nucleotide sequence: TGTGCCAGCTCGGTGGGAGGTAACACTGAAGCTTTCTTT. Amino acid sequence: CASSVGGNTEAFF.

The chain employs TRBV29-1 and TRBJ2-1; D uncertain. Germline lookup yields CDR1 SQVTM and CDR2 ANQGSEA. This CDR3 is 13 amino acids long. Trimming stripped 4 bases from V and 6 bases from J, with 13 bases between. The CDR3 is CSVVVHLSNEQFF. CDR3 DNA: TGCAGCGTTGTGGTGCACCTTAGCAATGAGCAGTTCTTC.

This clone was found once. The chain is built from TRBV6-6 and TRBJ2-2, with 8 bases that match TRBD2. The CDR3 is 15 amino acids. The V and J ends lost 5 bases and 4 bases, in that order; junction bases with no gene match: 6. Germline CDR1 reads MNHNY; CDR2 reads SVGAGI (reference sequence). CDR3 nucleotides: TGTGCCAGCAGTGCAGCGGGAGCCGGCACCGGGGAGCTGTTTTTT. Translated, it gives CASSAAGAGTGELFF.

This rearrangement joins TRBV5-1 to TRBJ2-1; 12 nucleotides align to TRBD2. V lost 4 bases, J lost 0 bases, and 5 bases stayed unmatched. This CDR3 contains 17 residues. Germline values: CDR1 SGHRS, CDR2 YFSETQ. The CDR3 region is CASSPSGGAGSYNEQFF. The CDR3 nucleotides read TGCGCCAGCAGCCCTAGCGGGGGGGCCGGCTCCTACAATGAGCAGTTCTTC.

This chain uses TRBV7-9 with TRBJ2-2; 9 bases align to TRBD1. Germline V gene lookup returns CDR1 SEHNR and CDR2 FQNEAQ (reference sequence). Trimming removed 1 base from V and 7 bases from J; junction bases left unmatched: 4. The CDR3 is 15 residues long. The CDR3 loop is CASSLDRGRDGELFF. Written as DNA, the CDR3 is TGTGCCAGCAGCTTAGACAGGGGGCGCGACGGGGAGCTGTTTTTT.

The gene calls are TRBV7-6 and TRBJ1-5; 11 bases are shared with TRBD1. Germline V gene sequence: CDR1 SGHVS, CDR2 FNYEAQ. The V gene end was trimmed by 5 bases and the J gene end by 2 bases; junction bases not matched to a gene: 5. This CDR3 has 16 amino acids. The CDR3 DNA is TGTGCCAGCAGCCCAGGACAGGGGGCAGGCAATCAGCCCCAGCATTTT. It is translated as CASSPGQGAGNQPQHF.

The rearrangement joins TRBV29-1 to TRBJ1-1; the match to TRBD1 covers 10 bases. The CDR3 length is 13 residues. The junction had 5 bases not matched to a gene; V was cut back by 5 bases and J by 5 bases. Germline CDR1 and CDR2: SQVTM and ANQGSEA. Written as DNA, the CDR3 is TGCAGCGTTCGACAGGGGGCAAAAACTGAAGCTTTCTTT. This encodes CSVRQGAKTEAFF.

The V call is TRBV18, the J call TRBJ2-7; D ambiguous. Trimming pared 4 bases from V and 0 bases from J, leaving 10 bases between. CDR1 KGHSH and CDR2 LQKENI come from the germline V gene. The CDR3 loop spans 14 amino acids. The CDR3: CASSLGGSSYEQYF. CDR3 DNA: TGTGCCAGCTCACTAGGCGGTAGCTCCTACGAGCAGTACTTC. The variable domain in full, with the rest retrieved from reference TRBV18 and TRBJ2-7, is NAGVMQNPRHLVRRRGQEARLRCSPMKGHSHVYWYRQLPEEGLKFMVYLQKENIIDESGMPKERFSAEFPKEGPSILRIQQVVRGDSAAYFCASSLGGSSYEQYFGPGTRLTVT.